This T cell receptor (beta chain) was found in a study of T-cell memory formation after mild COVID-19. General study results and limits: Clonal second-wave expansions that peaked on day 37 had unconfirmed SARS-CoV-2 specificity. Mainly CM and EM harbored the contracting CD4+ clones; mainly EMRA harbored the CD8+ ones.

After 5'RACE with constant-segment primers, TCR alpha and TCR beta cDNA libraries carrying sample barcodes and UMIs were obtained. One entry per CDR3 protein results from TCRdb running MiXCR on the 5' RACE reads. The profile shows more than 150,000 distinct CDR3 sequences, approximately 10% of them singletons. The V end lost 6 bases, the J end lost 7 bases, and 16 bases lay between the germline ends. The germline CDR1 and CDR2 sequences are MNHNY and SVGAGI (reference sequence). The CDR3 contains 15 residues. With regard to this clonotype: Its antigen is not known.

The gene calls are TRBV6-6 and TRBJ1-6; D gene uncertain. The sample comprised PBMCs or a T cell subset sorted from them (not recorded which). The TCR originated in a man between 18 and 29 years old who had mild COVID-19 (a few samples of this study predate the infection). Cell type and time point are not known. CDR3 in amino acids: CASSYNTGINSPLHF. The DNA for the CDR3 is TGTGCCAGCAGCTACAACACGGGGATAAATTCACCCCTCCACTTT.